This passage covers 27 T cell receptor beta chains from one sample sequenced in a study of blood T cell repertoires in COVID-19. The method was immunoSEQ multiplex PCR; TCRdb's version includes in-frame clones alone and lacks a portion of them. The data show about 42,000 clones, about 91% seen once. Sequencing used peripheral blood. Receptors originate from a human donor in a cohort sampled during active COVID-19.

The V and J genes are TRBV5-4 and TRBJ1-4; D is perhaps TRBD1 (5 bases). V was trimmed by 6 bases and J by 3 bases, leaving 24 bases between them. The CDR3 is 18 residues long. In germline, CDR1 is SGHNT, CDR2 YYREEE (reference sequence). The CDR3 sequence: CASTWNRGGGGSNEKLFF. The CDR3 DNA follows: TGTGCCAGCACCTGGAACCGGGGCGGCGGGGGATCTAATGAAAAACTGTTTTTT.

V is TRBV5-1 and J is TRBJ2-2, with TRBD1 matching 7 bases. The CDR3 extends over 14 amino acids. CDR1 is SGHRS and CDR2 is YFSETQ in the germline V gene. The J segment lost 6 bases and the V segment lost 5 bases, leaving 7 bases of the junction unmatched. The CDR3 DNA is TGCGCCAGCAGGACAGGGCGAGAGCCCGGGGAGCTGTTTTTT. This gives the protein CASRTGREPGELFF.

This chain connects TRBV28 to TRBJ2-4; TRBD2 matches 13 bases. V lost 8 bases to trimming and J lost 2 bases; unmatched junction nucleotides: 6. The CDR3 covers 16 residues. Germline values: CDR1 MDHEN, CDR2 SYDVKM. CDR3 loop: CASSFGTSGTKNIQYF. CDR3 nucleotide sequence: TGTGCCAGCTCCTTCGGGACTAGCGGGACCAAAAACATTCAGTACTTC.

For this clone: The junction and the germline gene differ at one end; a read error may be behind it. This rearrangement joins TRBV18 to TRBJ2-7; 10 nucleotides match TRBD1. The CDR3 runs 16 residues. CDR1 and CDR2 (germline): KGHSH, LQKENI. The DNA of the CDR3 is TGTGCCAGCTCCCCACCCGGGACAGGGGTCCTCTACGAGCAGTACTTC. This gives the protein CASSPPGTGVLYEQYF.

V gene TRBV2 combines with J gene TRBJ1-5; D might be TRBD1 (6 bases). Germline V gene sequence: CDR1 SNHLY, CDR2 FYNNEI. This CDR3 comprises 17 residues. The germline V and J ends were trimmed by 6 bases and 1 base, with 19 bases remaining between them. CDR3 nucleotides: TGTGCCAGCAGATACCCAAAGGGACAATCCAGCAATCAGCCCCAGCATTTT. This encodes CASRYPKGQSSNQPQHF.

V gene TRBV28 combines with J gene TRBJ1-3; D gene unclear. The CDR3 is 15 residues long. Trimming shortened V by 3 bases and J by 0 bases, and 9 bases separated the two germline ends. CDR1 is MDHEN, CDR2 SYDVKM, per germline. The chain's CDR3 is CASSLRHLSGNTIYF. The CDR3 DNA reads TGTGCCAGCAGTTTGAGACACCTCTCTGGAAACACCATATATTTT.

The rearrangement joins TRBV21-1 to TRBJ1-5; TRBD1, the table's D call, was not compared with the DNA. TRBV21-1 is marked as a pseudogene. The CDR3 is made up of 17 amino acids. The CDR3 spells CASSTSSGTVGNQPQHF. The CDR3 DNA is TGTGCCAGCAGCACTTCTTCCGGGACAGTCGGCAATCAGCCCCAGCATTTT.

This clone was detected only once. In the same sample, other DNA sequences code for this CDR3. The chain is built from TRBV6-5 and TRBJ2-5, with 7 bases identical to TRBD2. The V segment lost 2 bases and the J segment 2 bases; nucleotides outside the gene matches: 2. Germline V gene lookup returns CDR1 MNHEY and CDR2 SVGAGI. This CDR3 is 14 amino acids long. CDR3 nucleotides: TGTGCCAGCAGTTACGGGGGGGGTCAAGAGACCCAGTACTTC. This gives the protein CASSYGGGQETQYF.

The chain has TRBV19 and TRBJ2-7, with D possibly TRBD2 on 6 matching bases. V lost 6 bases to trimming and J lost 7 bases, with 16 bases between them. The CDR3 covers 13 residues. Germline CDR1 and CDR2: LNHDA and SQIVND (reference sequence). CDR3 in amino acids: CASSNLQAGEQYF. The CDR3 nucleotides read TGTGCCAGTAGCAACTTACAGGCGGGGGAGCAGTACTTC.

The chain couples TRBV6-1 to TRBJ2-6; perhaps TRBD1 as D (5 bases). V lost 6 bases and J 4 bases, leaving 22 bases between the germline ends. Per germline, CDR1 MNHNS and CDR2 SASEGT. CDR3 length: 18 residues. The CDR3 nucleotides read TGTGCCAGCAGGGAAAGGGCCAGGGTAGCTCGGGGGGCCAACGTCCTGACTTTC. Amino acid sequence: CASRERARVARGANVLTF.

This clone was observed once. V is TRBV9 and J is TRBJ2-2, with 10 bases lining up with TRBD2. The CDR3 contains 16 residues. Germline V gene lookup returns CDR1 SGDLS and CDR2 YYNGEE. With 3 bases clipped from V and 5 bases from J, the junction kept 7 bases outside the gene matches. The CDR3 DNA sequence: TGTGCCAGCAGCGAAAGCGGGGGGGCGAGGACCGGGGAGCTGTTTTTT. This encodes CASSESGGARTGELFF. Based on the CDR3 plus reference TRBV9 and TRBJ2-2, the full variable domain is DSGVTQTPKHLITATGQRVTLRCSPRSGDLSVYWYQQSLDQGLQFLIQYYNGEERAKGNILERFSAQQFPDLHSELNLSSLELGDSALYFCASSESGGARTGELFFGEGSRLTVL.

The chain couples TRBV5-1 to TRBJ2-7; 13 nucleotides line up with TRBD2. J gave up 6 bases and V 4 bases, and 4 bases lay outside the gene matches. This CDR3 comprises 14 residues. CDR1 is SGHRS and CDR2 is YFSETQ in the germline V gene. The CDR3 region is CASSTRLAGGEQYF. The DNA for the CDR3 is TGCGCCAGCAGCACCCGACTAGCGGGGGGCGAGCAGTACTTC.

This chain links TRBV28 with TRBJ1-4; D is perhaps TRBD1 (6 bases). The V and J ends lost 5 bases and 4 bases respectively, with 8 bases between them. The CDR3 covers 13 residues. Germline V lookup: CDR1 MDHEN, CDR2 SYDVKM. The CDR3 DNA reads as TGTGCCAGCAGTAGGACAGTTAATGAAAAACTGTTTTTT. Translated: CASSRTVNEKLFF.

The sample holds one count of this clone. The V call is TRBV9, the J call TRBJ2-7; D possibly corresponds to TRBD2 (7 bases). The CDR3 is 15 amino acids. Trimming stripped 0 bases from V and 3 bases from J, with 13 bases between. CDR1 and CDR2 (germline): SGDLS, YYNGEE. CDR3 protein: CASSVGWGGGYEQYF. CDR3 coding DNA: TGTGCCAGCAGCGTAGGGTGGGGGGGCGGCTACGAGCAGTACTTC.

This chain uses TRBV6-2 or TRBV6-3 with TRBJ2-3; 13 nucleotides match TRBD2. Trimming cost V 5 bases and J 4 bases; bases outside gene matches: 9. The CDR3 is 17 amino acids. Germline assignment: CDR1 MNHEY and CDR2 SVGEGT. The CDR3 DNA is TGTGCCAGCAGTCCCAGACTAGCGGGAGGTAGGGCAGATACGCAGTATTTT. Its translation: CASSPRLAGGRADTQYF.

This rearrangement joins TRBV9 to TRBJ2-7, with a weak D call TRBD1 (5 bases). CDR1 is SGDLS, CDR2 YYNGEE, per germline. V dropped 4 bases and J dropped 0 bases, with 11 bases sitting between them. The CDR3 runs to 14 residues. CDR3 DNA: TGTGCCAGCAGCCCAGAGACAGACTCCTACGAGCAGTACTTC. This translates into CASSPETDSYEQYF.

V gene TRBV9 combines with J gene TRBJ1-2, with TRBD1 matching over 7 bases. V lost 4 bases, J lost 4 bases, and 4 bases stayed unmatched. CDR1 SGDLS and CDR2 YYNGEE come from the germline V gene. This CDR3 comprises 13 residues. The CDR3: CASSNRGGYGYTF. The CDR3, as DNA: TGTGCCAGCAGCAACAGGGGTGGCTATGGCTACACCTTC.

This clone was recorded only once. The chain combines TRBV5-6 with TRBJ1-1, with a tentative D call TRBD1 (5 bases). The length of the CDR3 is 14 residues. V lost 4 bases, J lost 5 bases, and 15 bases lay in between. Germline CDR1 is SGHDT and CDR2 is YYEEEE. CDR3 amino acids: CASSGIREGTEAFF. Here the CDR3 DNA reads TGTGCCAGCAGCGGAATCCGGGAGGGGACTGAAGCTTTCTTT. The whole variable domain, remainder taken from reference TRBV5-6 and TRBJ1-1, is DAGVTQSPTHLIKTRGQQVTLRCSPKSGHDTVSWYQQALGQGPQFIFQYYEEEERQRGNFPDRFSGHQFPNYSSELNVNALLLGDSALYLCASSGIREGTEAFFGQGTRLTVV.

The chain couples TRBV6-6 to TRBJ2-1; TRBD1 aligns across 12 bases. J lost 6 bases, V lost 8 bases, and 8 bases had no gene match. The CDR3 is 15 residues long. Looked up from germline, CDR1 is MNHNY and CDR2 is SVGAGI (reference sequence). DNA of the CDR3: TGTGCCAGCGGGACAGGGGGCGGTGGGTTCAATGAGCAGTTCTTC. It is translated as CASGTGGGGFNEQFF.

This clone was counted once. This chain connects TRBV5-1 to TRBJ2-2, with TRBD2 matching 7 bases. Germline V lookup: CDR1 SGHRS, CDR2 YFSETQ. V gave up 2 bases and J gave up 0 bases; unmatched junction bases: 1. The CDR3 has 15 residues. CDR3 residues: CASSFRGANTGELFF. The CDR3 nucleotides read TGCGCCAGCAGCTTTCGGGGGGCGAACACCGGGGAGCTGTTTTTT.

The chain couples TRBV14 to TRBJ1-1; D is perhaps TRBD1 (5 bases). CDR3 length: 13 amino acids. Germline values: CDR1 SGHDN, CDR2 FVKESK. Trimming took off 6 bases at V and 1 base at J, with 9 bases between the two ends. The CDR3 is CASRTGENTEAFF. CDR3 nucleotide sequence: TGTGCCAGCAGAACGGGGGAGAACACTGAAGCTTTCTTT.

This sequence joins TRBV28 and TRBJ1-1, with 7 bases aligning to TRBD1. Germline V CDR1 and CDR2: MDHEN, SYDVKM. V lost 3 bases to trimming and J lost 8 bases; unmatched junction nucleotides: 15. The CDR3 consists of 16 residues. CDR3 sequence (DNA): TGTGCCAGCAGTTTTCCCCTGGGACAGCGGGCCGCCGAAGCTTTCTTT. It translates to CASSFPLGQRAAEAFF.

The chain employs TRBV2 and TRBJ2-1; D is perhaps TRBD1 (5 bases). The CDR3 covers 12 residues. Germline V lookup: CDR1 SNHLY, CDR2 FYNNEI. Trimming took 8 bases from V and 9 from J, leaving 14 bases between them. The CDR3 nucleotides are TGTGCCAGCGACAGAAGAAAGGGTGAGCAGTTCTTC. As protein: CASDRRKGEQFF.

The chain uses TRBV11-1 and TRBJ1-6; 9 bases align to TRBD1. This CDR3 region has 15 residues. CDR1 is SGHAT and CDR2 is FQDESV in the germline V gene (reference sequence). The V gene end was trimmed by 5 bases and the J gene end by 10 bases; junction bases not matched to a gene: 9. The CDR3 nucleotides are TGTGCCAGCAGCATAGGACAGGGGTTCAGATCACCCCTCCACTTT. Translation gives CASSIGQGFRSPLHF.

CDR3 protein: CASSSQGRTDTQYF. In nucleotides, the CDR3 is TGTGCCAGCAGTTCACAGGGCCGCACAGATACGCAGTATTTT. The chain has TRBV28 and TRBJ2-3, with D possibly TRBD1 on 6 matching bases. This CDR3 has 14 residues. Germline V lookup: CDR1 MDHEN, CDR2 SYDVKM. Trimming took 4 bases from V and 1 from J, leaving 9 bases between them.

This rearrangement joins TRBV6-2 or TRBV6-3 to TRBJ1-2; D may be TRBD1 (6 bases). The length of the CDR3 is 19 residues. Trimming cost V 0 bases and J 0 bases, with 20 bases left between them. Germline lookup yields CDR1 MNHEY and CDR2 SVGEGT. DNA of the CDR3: TGTGCCAGCAGTTACTCGAGTGGACAGAGTAGCTACGCTAACTATGGCTACACCTTC. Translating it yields CASSYSSGQSSYANYGYTF.

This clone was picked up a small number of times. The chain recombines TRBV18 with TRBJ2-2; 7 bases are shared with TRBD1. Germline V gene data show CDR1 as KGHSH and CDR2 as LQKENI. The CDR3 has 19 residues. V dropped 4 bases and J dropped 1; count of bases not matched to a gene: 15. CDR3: CASSRVRDRGRGNTGELFF. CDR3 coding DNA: TGTGCCAGCTCACGAGTTCGGGACAGAGGTCGCGGGAACACCGGGGAGCTGTTTTTT.